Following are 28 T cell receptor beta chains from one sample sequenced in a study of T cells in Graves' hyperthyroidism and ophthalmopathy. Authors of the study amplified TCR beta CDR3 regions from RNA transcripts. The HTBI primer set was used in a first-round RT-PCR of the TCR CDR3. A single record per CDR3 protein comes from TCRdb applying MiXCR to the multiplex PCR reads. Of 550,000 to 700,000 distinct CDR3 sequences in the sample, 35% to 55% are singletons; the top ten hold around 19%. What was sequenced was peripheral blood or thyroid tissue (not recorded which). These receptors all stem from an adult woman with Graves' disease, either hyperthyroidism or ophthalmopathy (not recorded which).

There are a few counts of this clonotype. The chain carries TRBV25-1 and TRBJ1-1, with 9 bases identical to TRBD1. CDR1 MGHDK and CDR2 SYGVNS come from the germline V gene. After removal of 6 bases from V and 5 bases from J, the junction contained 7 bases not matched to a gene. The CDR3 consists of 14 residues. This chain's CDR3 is CASRGTGTGTEAFF. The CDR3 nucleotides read TGTGCCAGCAGGGGAACAGGGACAGGGACTGAAGCTTTCTTT.

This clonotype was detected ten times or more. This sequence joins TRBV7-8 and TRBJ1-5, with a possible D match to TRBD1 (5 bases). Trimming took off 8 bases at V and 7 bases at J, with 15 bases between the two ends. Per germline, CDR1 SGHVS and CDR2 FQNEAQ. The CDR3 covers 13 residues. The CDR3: CASGPRANQPQHF. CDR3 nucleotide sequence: TGTGCCAGCGGACCCAGGGCAAACCAGCCCCAGCATTTT.

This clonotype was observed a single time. The CDR3 sequence: CASSQVWDTIYF. CDR3 sequence (DNA): TGTGCCAGCAGCCAAGTCTGGGACACCATATATTTT. The rearrangement links TRBV14 to TRBJ1-3; no definite D call. V dropped 1 base and J dropped 8 bases, with 6 bases sitting between them. This CDR3 has 12 residues. CDR1 and CDR2 (germline): SGHDN, FVKESK.

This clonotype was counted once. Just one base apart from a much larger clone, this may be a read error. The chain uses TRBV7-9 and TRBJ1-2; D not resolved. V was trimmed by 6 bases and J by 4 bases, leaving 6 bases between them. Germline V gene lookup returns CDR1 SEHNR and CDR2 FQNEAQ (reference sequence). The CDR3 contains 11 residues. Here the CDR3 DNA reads TGTGCCAGCAGTCAAATCTATGGCTACACCTTC. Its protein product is CASSQIYGYTF.

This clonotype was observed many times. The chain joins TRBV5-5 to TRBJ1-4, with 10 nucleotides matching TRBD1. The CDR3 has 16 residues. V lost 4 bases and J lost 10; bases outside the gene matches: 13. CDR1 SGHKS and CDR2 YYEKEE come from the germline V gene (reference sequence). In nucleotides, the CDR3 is TGTGCCAGCAGCCAGGGAATGGGGACAGGGGCTGGAAAACTGTTTTTT. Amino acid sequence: CASSQGMGTGAGKLFF.

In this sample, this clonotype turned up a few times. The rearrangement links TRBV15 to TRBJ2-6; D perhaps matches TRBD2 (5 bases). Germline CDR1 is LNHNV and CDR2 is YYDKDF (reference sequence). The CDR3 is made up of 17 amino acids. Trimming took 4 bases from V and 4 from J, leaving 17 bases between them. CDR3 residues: CATSTFQGRSGANVLTF. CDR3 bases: TGTGCCACCAGCACTTTTCAAGGGAGATCCGGGGCCAACGTCCTGACTTTC.

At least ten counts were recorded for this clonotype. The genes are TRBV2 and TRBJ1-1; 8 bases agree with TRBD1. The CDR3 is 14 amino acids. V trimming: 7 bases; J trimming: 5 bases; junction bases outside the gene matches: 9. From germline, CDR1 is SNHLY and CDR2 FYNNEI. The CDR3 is CASNLQGEWTEAFF. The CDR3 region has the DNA TGTGCCAGCAACCTACAGGGGGAGTGGACTGAAGCTTTCTTT.

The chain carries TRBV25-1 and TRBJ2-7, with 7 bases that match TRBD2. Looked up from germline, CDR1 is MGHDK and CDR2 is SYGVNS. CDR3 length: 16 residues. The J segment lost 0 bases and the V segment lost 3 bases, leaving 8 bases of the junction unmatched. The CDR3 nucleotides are TGTGCCAGCAGTGACGCGACTAGCTCCTTCTCCTACGAGCAGTACTTC. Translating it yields CASSDATSSFSYEQYF.

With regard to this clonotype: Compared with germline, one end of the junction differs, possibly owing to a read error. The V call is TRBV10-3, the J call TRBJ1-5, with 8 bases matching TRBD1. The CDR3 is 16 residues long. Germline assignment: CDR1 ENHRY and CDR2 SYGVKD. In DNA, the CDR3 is TGTGCCATCAGTGAGAGTAAAGGACAGGGCAACCAGCCCCAGCATTTT. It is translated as CAISESKGQGNQPQHF.

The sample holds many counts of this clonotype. The CDR3 DNA reads TGTGCCAGCAGTAAATCGACCGGGACAGGGGGCCAGGAGCAGTACTTC. Encoded protein: CASSKSTGTGGQEQYF. The chain combines TRBV12-3 or TRBV12-4 with TRBJ2-7; 12 positions agree with TRBD1. The CDR3 is made up of 16 amino acids. V lost 5 bases and J lost 7; bases outside the gene matches: 12.

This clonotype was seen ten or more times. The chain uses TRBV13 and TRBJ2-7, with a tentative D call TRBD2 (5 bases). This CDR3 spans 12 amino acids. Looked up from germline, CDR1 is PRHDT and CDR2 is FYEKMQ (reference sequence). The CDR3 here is CEVDSRPYEQYF. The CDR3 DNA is TGTGAAGTGGACTCTCGACCCTACGAGCAGTACTTC.

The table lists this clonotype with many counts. This chain's CDR3 is CASLVTGGDQPQHF. The CDR3 bases are TGTGCCAGCCTGGTGACGGGCGGGGATCAGCCCCAGCATTTT. The chain couples TRBV6-1 to TRBJ1-5, with unresolved D. CDR1 and CDR2 from the germline V gene are MNHNS and SASEGT. V shed 8 bases and J shed 5 bases, with 16 bases lying between them. This CDR3 contains 14 residues.

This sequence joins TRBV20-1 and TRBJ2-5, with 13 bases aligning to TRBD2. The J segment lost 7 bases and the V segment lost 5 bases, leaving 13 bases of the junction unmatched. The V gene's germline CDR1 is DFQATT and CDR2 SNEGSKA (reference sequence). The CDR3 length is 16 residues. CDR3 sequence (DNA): TGCAGTGCTGGACGACTAGCGGGAGGTCCCGCGGGGACCCAGTACTTC. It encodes CSAGRLAGGPAGTQYF.

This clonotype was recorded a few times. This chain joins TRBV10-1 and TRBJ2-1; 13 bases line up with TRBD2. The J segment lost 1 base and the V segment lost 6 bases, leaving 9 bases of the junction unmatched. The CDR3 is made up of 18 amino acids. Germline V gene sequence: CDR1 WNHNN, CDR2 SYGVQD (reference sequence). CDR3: CASSPGGLAGRSYNEQFF. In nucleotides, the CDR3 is TGCGCCAGCAGCCCGGGGGGACTAGCGGGACGGTCCTACAATGAGCAGTTCTTC.

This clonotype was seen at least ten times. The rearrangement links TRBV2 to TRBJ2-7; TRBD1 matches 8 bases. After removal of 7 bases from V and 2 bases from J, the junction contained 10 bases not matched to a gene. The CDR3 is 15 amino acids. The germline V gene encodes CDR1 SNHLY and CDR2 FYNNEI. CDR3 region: CASTEEGQVTYEQYF. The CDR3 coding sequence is TGTGCCAGCACCGAGGAGGGACAGGTAACCTACGAGCAGTACTTC.

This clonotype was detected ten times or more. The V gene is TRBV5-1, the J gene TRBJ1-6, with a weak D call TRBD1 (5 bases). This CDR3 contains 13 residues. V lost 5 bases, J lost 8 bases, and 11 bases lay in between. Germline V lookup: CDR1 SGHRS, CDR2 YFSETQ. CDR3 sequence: CASSQGWDSPLHF. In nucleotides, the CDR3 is TGCGCCAGCAGTCAGGGTTGGGATTCACCCCTCCACTTT.

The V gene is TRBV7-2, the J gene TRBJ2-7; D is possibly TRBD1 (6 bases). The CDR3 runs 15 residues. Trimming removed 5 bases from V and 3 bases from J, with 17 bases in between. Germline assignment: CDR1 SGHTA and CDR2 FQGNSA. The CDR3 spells CASSPPRTESYEQYF. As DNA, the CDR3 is TGTGCCAGCAGCCCACCAAGGACAGAGAGCTACGAGCAGTACTTC.

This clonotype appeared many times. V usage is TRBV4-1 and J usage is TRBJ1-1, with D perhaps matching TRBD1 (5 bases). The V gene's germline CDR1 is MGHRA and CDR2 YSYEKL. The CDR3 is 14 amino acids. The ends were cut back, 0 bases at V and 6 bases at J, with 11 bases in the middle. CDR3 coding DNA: TGCGCCAGCAGCCAAGAAGCAGGGAAAGCTGAAGCTTTCTTT. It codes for CASSQEAGKAEAFF.

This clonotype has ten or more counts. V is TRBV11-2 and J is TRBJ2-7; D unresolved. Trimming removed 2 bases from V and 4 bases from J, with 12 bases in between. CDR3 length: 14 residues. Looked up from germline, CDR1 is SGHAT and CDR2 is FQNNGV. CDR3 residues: CASSLQENKYEQYF. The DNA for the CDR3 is TGTGCCAGCAGCTTACAGGAGAACAAATACGAGCAGTACTTC.

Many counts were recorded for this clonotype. The CDR3 sequence: CASSRLTGANTEAFF. Here the CDR3 DNA reads TGTGCCAGCAGCCGCCTGACAGGCGCGAACACTGAAGCTTTCTTT. This chain joins TRBV3-1 and TRBJ1-1, with D maybe TRBD1 (6 bases). The germline V gene encodes CDR1 LGHDT and CDR2 YNNKEL (reference sequence). The CDR3 has 15 residues. The V gene lost 4 bases and the J gene lost 1 base, with 13 bases spanning the gap.

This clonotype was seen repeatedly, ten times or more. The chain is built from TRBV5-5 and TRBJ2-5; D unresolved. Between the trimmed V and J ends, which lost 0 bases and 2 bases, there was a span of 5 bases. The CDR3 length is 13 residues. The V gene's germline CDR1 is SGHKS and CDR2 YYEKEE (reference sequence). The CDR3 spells CASSLEVQETQYF. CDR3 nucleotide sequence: TGTGCCAGCAGCTTGGAGGTGCAAGAGACCCAGTACTTC.

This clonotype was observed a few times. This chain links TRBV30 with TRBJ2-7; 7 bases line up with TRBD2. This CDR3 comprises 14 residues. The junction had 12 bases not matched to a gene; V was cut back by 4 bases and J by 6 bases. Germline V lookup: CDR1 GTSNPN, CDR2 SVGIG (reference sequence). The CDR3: CAWISRLASSEQYF. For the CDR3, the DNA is TGTGCCTGGATATCAAGACTAGCTTCGAGCGAGCAGTACTTC.

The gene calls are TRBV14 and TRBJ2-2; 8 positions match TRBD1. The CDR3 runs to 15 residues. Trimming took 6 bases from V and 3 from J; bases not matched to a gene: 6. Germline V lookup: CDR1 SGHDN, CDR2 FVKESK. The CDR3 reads CASSSGQAYTGELFF. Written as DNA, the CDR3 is TGTGCCAGCAGTTCGGGACAGGCCTACACCGGGGAGCTGTTTTTT.

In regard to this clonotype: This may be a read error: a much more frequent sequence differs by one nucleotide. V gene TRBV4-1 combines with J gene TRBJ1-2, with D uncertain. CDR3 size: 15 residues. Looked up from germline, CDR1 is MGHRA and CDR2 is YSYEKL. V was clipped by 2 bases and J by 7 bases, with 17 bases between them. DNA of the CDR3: TGCGCCAGCAGCCAAAACCCCATGAGTTACGTTGGCTACACCTTC. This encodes CASSQNPMSYVGYTF.

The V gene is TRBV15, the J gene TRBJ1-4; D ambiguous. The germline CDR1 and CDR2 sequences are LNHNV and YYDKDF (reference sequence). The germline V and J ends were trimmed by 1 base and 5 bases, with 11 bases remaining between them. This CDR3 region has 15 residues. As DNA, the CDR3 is TGTGCCACCAGCAGAGCAGGACTGCCAAATGAAAAACTGTTTTTT. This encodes CATSRAGLPNEKLFF.

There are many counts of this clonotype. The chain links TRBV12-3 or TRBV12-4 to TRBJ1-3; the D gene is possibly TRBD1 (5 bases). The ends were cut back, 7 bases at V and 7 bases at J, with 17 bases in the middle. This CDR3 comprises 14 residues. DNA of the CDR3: TGTGCCAGCACCTTCAACGTCCGGGGGAACACCATATATTTT. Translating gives CASTFNVRGNTIYF.

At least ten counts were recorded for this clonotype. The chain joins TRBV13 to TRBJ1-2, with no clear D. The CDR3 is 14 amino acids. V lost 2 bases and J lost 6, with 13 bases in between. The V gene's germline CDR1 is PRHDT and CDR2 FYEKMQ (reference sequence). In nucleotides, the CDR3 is TGTGCCAGCAGCTTAACCCAACGTGGGGATGGCTACACCTTC. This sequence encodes CASSLTQRGDGYTF.

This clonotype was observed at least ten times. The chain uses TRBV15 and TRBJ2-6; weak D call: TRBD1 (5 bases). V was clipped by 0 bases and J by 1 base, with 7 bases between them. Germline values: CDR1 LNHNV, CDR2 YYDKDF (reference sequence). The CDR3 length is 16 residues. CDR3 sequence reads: CATSRDRGSGANVLTF. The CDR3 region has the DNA TGTGCCACCAGCAGAGATAGGGGTTCTGGGGCCAACGTCCTGACTTTC.